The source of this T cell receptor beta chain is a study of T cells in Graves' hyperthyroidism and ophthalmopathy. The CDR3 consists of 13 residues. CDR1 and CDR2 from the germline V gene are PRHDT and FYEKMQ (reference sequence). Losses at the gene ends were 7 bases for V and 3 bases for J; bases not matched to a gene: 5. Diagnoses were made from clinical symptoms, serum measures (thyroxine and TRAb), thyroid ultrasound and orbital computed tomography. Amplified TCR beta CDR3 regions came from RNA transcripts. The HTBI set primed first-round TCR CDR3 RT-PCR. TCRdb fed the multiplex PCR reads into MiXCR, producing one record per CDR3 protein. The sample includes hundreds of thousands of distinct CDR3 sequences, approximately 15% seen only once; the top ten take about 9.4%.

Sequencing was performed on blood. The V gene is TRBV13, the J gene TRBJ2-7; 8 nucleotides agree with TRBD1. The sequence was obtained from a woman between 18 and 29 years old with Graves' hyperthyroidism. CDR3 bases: TGTGCCAGCACCTCCACAGGGGGCTACGAGCAGTACTTC. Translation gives CASTSTGGYEQYF.